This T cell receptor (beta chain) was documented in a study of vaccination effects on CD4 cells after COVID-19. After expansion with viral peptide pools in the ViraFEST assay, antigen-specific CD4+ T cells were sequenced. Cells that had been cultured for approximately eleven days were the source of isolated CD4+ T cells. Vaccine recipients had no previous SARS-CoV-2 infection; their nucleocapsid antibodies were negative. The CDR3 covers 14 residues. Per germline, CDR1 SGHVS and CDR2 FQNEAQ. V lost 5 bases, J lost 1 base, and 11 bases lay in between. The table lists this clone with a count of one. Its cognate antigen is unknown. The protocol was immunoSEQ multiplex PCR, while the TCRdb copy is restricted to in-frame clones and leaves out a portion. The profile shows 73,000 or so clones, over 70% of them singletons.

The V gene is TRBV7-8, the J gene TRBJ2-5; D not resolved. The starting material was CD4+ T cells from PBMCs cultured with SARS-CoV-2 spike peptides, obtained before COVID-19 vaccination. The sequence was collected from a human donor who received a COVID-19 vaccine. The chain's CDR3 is CASSPSRAQETQYF. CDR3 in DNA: TGTGCCAGCAGCCCCAGCAGAGCCCAAGAGACCCAGTACTTC.